Listed here are 22 T cell receptor beta chains from one sample, sequenced in a study of OX40 agonist ivuxolimab in advanced cancers. Profiled with immunoSEQ multiplex PCR; TCRdb holds only in-frame clones, not every one. The data show 60,000 to 85,000 clones, with approximately 87% seen just once and roughly 0.98% held by the top ten. The source was CD4+ or CD8+ T cells sorted from blood, collected in a trial of the OX40 agonist ivuxolimab. These receptor sequences come from an adult with an advanced solid tumor such as melanoma, head and neck, liver or kidney cancer.

The V and J genes are TRBV5-4 and TRBJ2-7; 7 bases agree with TRBD1. Trimming cost V 4 bases and J 6 bases; bases outside gene matches: 7. CDR3 length: 13 amino acids. Germline values: CDR1 SGHNT, CDR2 YYREEE (reference sequence). CDR3 residues: CASSLGTASEQYF. CDR3 in DNA: TGTGCCAGCAGCCTGGGGACAGCCAGCGAGCAGTACTTC.

The chain has TRBV11-2 and TRBJ2-3; 7 bases are a match to TRBD2. CDR3 length: 15 amino acids. The V gene end was trimmed by 5 bases and the J gene end by 6 bases; junction bases not matched to a gene: 11. The germline gives CDR1 SGHAT, CDR2 FQNNGV. CDR3 loop: CASSRLAAPRDTQYF. As DNA, the CDR3 is TGTGCCAGCAGCCGACTAGCCGCTCCGAGGGATACGCAGTATTTT. Drawing the rest from reference TRBV11-2 and TRBJ2-3, the complete variable domain is EAGVAQSPRYKIIEKRQSVAFWCNPISGHATLYWYQQILGQGPKLLIQFQNNGVVDDSQLPKDRFSAERLKGVDSTLKIQPAKLEDSAVYLCASSRLAAPRDTQYFGPGTRLTVL.

V and J are TRBV20-1 and TRBJ2-2; no clear D gene. The CDR3 runs to 11 residues. Per germline, CDR1 DFQATT and CDR2 SNEGSKA (reference sequence). Trimming left V 6 bases short and J 5 bases short, with 7 bases between. The CDR3, as DNA: TGCAGTGCCCCAAATACCGGGGAGCTGTTTTTT. It translates to CSAPNTGELFF.

This rearrangement joins TRBV18 to TRBJ1-1; D unclear. Between the trimmed V and J ends, which lost 2 bases and 1 base, there was a span of 5 bases. Germline values: CDR1 KGHSH, CDR2 LQKENI. This CDR3 spans 13 amino acids. The CDR3 loop reads CASSPGGNTEAFF. The DNA for the CDR3 is TGTGCCAGCTCACCAGGAGGGAACACTGAAGCTTTCTTT.

The CDR3 loop reads CASSGRTGLGNQPQHF. DNA of the CDR3: TGTGCCAGCAGCGGGAGGACAGGCTTGGGCAATCAGCCCCAGCATTTT. V gene TRBV7-2 combines with J gene TRBJ1-5, with 7 positions matching TRBD1. This CDR3 comprises 16 residues. Germline V CDR1 and CDR2: SGHTA, FQGNSA. J gave up 2 bases and V 5 bases, and 9 bases lay outside the gene matches.

The CDR3: CASSLRSGTGGGTYEQYF. In DNA, the CDR3 is TGCGCCAGCAGCTTGAGGTCAGGTACGGGAGGAGGGACCTACGAGCAGTACTTC. This chain uses TRBV5-1 with TRBJ2-7; 7 nucleotides line up with TRBD2. The CDR3 is made up of 18 amino acids. CDR1 and CDR2 (germline): SGHRS, YFSETQ. V lost 1 base to trimming and J lost 2 bases; unmatched junction nucleotides: 15.

The V call is TRBV7-9, the J call TRBJ2-5, with TRBD2 matching over 10 bases. The DNA end is a closer match to TRBJ2-7, so the J assignment may be wrong. CDR3 length: 14 amino acids. Germline CDR1 and CDR2: SEHNR and FQNEAQ (reference sequence). The DNA for the CDR3 is TGTGCCAGCAGTTCGAGCGGGAGGGGCCACGAGCAGTACTTC. Protein product: CASSSSGRGHEQYF.

CDR3 residues: CAARDTNRGYTF. For the CDR3, the DNA is TGTGCCGCCCGGGATACGAATAGAGGCTACACCTTC. The chain carries TRBV6-6 and TRBJ1-2; D is uncertain. With 11 bases removed from V and 8 bases from J, the gap between germline ends came to 18 bases. The germline V gene encodes CDR1 MNHNY and CDR2 SVGAGI (reference sequence). The CDR3 contains 12 residues.

The chain is built from TRBV13 and TRBJ2-5; 10 bases fit TRBD1. V trimming: 1 base; J trimming: 5 bases; junction bases outside the gene matches: 1. CDR3 size: 14 residues. CDR1 PRHDT and CDR2 FYEKMQ come from the germline V gene (reference sequence). The CDR3 spells CASSLADRGETQYF. In DNA form, the CDR3 reads TGTGCCAGCAGCTTAGCGGACAGGGGGGAGACCCAGTACTTC.

This rearrangement joins TRBV7-2 to TRBJ2-7; TRBD2 agrees at 9 bases. V dropped 7 bases and J dropped 0; count of bases not matched to a gene: 7. Germline CDR1 and CDR2: SGHTA and FQGNSA. The CDR3 has 15 amino acids. Here the CDR3 reads CASTAGLAYSYEQYF. The CDR3 nucleotides are TGTGCCAGCACCGCCGGACTAGCGTACTCCTACGAGCAGTACTTC.

The chain recombines TRBV6-5 with TRBJ1-4; D not resolved. The V end was cut by 6 bases, the J end by 8 bases, with 16 bases between. The CDR3 spans 14 residues. CDR1 and CDR2 (germline): MNHEY, SVGAGI. CDR3 amino acids: CASSSPFGSEKLFF. CDR3 bases: TGTGCCAGCAGCTCCCCCTTCGGGAGCGAAAAACTGTTTTTT.

V usage is TRBV18 and J usage is TRBJ2-3; a possible D gene is TRBD2 (6 bases). The CDR3 spans 16 residues. V lost 3 bases, J lost 0 bases, and 13 bases lay in between. CDR1 KGHSH and CDR2 LQKENI come from the germline V gene. This CDR3 is CASSPLAQRSTDTQYF. In DNA, the CDR3 is TGTGCCAGCTCACCGCTAGCGCAACGAAGCACAGATACGCAGTATTTT. Based on the CDR3 plus reference TRBV18 and TRBJ2-3, the full variable domain is NAGVMQNPRHLVRRRGQEARLRCSPMKGHSHVYWYRQLPEEGLKFMVYLQKENIIDESGMPKERFSAEFPKEGPSILRIQQVVRGDSAAYFCASSPLAQRSTDTQYFGPGTRLTVL.

This chain connects TRBV5-6 to TRBJ1-5; D gene unclear. The V gene lost 1 base and the J gene lost 6 bases, with 11 bases spanning the gap. CDR3 length: 14 residues. Germline lookup yields CDR1 SGHDT and CDR2 YYEEEE. CDR3 nucleotide sequence: TGTGCCAGCAGCTTGCGACCCTTGGGTCAGCCCCAGCATTTT. Amino acids: CASSLRPLGQPQHF.

The table lists this clone with a few counts. The sample has other DNA sequences that encode this CDR3 too. This chain uses TRBV7-9 with TRBJ2-7, with D tentatively TRBD1 or TRBD2 (5 bases each). V lost 5 bases to trimming and J lost 3 bases, with 8 bases between them. The CDR3 spans 12 residues. Germline CDR1 SEHNR, CDR2 FQNEAQ (reference sequence). As DNA, the CDR3 is TGTGCCAGCAGCCGGGACGGCTACGAGCAGTACTTC. Translation: CASSRDGYEQYF.

The chain joins TRBV30 to TRBJ2-3; the match to TRBD2 covers 7 bases. This CDR3 spans 14 amino acids. V was clipped by 3 bases and J by 13 bases; unmatched bases: 16. Germline V gene sequence: CDR1 GTSNPN, CDR2 SVGIG (reference sequence). The CDR3 coding sequence is TGTGCCTGGAGGTGGGGGACTACCATAAGTGGAGAGTATTTT. Residues: CAWRWGTTISGEYF.

CDR3 nucleotide sequence: TGTGCCAGCGGGAAGACTAGCGGGAGTTTTGATACCGGGGAGCTGTTTTTT. Protein sequence: CASGKTSGSFDTGELFF. The V gene is TRBV27, the J gene TRBJ2-2; 12 bases fit TRBD2. This CDR3 region has 17 residues. V gave up 8 bases and J gave up 5 bases; unmatched junction bases: 12. CDR1 and CDR2 from the germline V gene are MNHEY and SMNVEV (reference sequence).

This clone was recorded once. The chain couples TRBV2 to TRBJ2-1, with D perhaps matching TRBD1 (5 bases). The CDR3 sequence is 14 residues long. Trimming shortened V by 9 bases and J by 0 bases, and 12 bases separated the two germline ends. From germline, CDR1 is SNHLY and CDR2 FYNNEI. CDR3 sequence: CASRGDGSYNEQFF. CDR3 nucleotide sequence: TGTGCCAGTAGGGGCGATGGCTCCTACAATGAGCAGTTCTTC.

The chain links TRBV2 to TRBJ2-2, with 11 bases that match TRBD2. CDR1 is SNHLY, CDR2 FYNNEI, per germline. This CDR3 contains 16 residues. The J segment lost 3 bases and the V segment lost 5 bases, leaving 5 bases of the junction unmatched. DNA of the CDR3: TGTGCCAGCAGTAACCCGGGACTAGCGGACACCGGGGAGCTGTTTTTT. It codes for CASSNPGLADTGELFF. Filled out from reference TRBV2 and TRBJ2-2, the complete variable domain reads EPEVTQTPSHQVTQMGQEVILRCVPISNHLYFYWYRQILGQKVEFLVSFYNNEISEKSEIFDDQFSVERPDGSNFTLKIRSTKLEDSAMYFCASSNPGLADTGELFFGEGSRLTVL.

This rearrangement joins TRBV7-2 to TRBJ2-7; 7 nucleotides match TRBD2. V dropped 3 bases and J dropped 6; count of bases not matched to a gene: 8. Germline V gene lookup returns CDR1 SGHTA and CDR2 FQGNSA. CDR3 length: 14 amino acids. CDR3 amino acids: CASSLKAGVTEQYF. The CDR3 bases are TGTGCCAGCAGCTTGAAGGCGGGGGTCACCGAGCAGTACTTC. The variable domain in full, completed from reference TRBV7-2 and TRBJ2-7, reads GAGVSQSPSNKVTEKGKDVELRCDPISGHTALYWYRQSLGQGLEFLIYFQGNSAPDKSGLPSDRFSAERTGGSVSTLTIQRTQQEDSAVYLCASSLKAGVTEQYFGPGTRLTVT.

This clone was observed once. This sequence joins TRBV9 and TRBJ1-1; D call uncertain. Trimming removed 0 bases at V and 4 bases at J, with 10 bases between. The CDR3 has 14 amino acids. Germline V CDR1 and CDR2: SGDLS, YYNGEE. DNA for the CDR3: TGTGCCAGCAGCGTAGCTCCGGGTAGCACTGAAGCTTTCTTT. Residues: CASSVAPGSTEAFF.

This chain uses TRBV5-1 with TRBJ2-7, with 10 bases aligning to TRBD1. Germline V gives CDR1 SGHRS, CDR2 YFSETQ. V was pared by 0 bases and J by 4 bases, with 4 bases of the junction left unmatched. This CDR3 contains 15 residues. CDR3 residues: CASSLEGQGGYEQYF. DNA of the CDR3: TGCGCCAGCAGCTTGGAAGGACAGGGGGGGTACGAGCAGTACTTC.

The chain couples TRBV5-4 to TRBJ1-2; D gene ambiguous. The CDR3 contains 15 residues. Trimming removed 4 bases from V and 3 bases from J, with 16 bases in between. Germline CDR1 reads SGHNT; CDR2 reads YYREEE (reference sequence). The CDR3 DNA sequence: TGTGCCAGCAGCCGTAGGTCGGTCGGGGACTATGGCTACACCTTC. It encodes CASSRRSVGDYGYTF.